This T cell receptor (beta chain) was sequenced for a study of graft-versus-host responses after intestinal transplantation. The germline gives CDR1 KGHSH, CDR2 LQKENI. V gave up 6 bases and J gave up 3 bases, with 11 bases separating them. The CDR3 spans 13 residues. This clone was found once. The table came from immunoSEQ multiplex PCR; TCRdb's copy has only in-frame clones and leaves some out. The repertoire has roughly 40,000 clones, 91% of them found once; the top ten carry 2% to 3%. The genes are TRBV18 and TRBJ1-1; D is perhaps TRBD1 (5 bases). The receptor's source is a human patient who received an intestinal transplant, so some T cells may come from the graft donor. This specimen consisted of PBMCs, obtained approximately 310 days after intestinal transplant. CDR3 in DNA: TGTGCCAGCTCCCCCAGGGTTGACACTGAAGCTTTCTTT. It translates to CASSPRVDTEAFF.